The rows below give T cell receptor beta chains drawn from one sample of a study of blood T cell repertoires in COVID-19. Produced via immunoSEQ multiplex PCR; TCRdb's table is partial and in-frame only. The repertoire holds roughly 120,000 clones, with roughly 86% as singletons. The sample was peripheral blood. The receptors derive from a human donor in a cohort sampled during active COVID-19. The CDR3 runs from the conserved cysteine through the conserved F or W. The D gene is left open where the match is weak. The size of a clone is reported for some rows only, either as once, few or many, or as a class for expanded clones.

v_call	clone_size	d_call	j_call	cdr3_nt	cdr3_aa
TRBV6-5	.	TRBD1	TRBJ1-1	TGTGCCAGCAGTCGGGACAGCAAGAACACTGAAGCTTTCTTT	CASSRDSKNTEAFF
TRBV15	.	TRBD2	TRBJ2-1	TGTGCCACCAGCAGAGTCGCTAGCGGGCTGACCTACAATGAGCAGTTCTTC	CATSRVASGLTYNEQFF
TRBV6-5	.	TRBD1	TRBJ2-3	TGTGCCAGCACTAAAGGACAGGGGTCGGATACGCAGTATTTT	CASTKGQGSDTQYF
TRBV19	.	.	TRBJ1-4	TGTGCCAGCCAAAGGGGGGGAACGGGGTCAAATGAAAAACTGTTTTTT	CASQRGGTGSNEKLFF
TRBV5-1	.	TRBD2	TRBJ2-2	TGCGCCAGCGGTTACCCTAGCGGAGTGAACACCGGGGAGCTGTTTTTT	CASGYPSGVNTGELFF
TRBV10-1	.	TRBD1	TRBJ2-7	TGCGCCAGCAGCGGGGACAGGGGCTACGAGCAGTACTTC	CASSGDRGYEQYF
TRBV9	once	TRBD1	TRBJ1-6	TGTGCCAGCAGCGTCGGACAGGGGGCCTCTAATTCACCCCTCCACTTT	CASSVGQGASNSPLHF
TRBV9	.	.	TRBJ2-2	TGTGCCAGCAGCATCTTTAGCGGCACCGGGGAGCTGTTTTTT	CASSIFSGTGELFF
TRBV6-2/TRBV6-3	.	.	TRBJ2-7	TGTGCCAGCAGTTACCCCGCCTACGAGCAGTACTTC	CASSYPAYEQYF
TRBV25-1	.	TRBD2	TRBJ2-3	TGTGCCAGCACCCTAGCGGGAGCAGATACGCAGTATTTT	CASTLAGADTQYF